One sample yielded the 24 T cell receptor beta chains listed below, sequenced in a study of T cells in Graves' hyperthyroidism and ophthalmopathy. RNA transcripts provided the source from which TCR beta CDR3 regions were amplified. Researchers ran a first-round RT-PCR on the TCR CDR3 using the HTBI primer set. MiXCR, run by TCRdb on the multiplex PCR reads, gives a single entry per CDR3 protein. The repertoire holds about 590,000 distinct CDR3 sequences, with approximately 15% as singletons. Specimen: blood. The origin of the receptors is a woman between 25 and 40 years old with Graves' hyperthyroidism.

This clonotype appeared many times. The chain has TRBV7-2 and TRBJ2-2; 11 nucleotides line up with TRBD2. Germline assignment: CDR1 SGHTA and CDR2 FQGNSA. The CDR3 runs to 15 residues. With 5 bases clipped from V and 5 bases from J, the junction kept 4 bases outside the gene matches. The CDR3 region has the DNA TGTGCCAGCAGCCCCAGGACTAGCGGGACCGGGGAGCTGTTTTTT. Its translation: CASSPRTSGTGELFF.

This chain joins TRBV5-1 and TRBJ2-7; D uncertain. V was clipped by 4 bases and J by 0 bases, with 8 bases between them. Germline CDR1 reads SGHRS; CDR2 reads YFSETQ. This CDR3 has 13 amino acids. The CDR3 here is CASSALTSYEQYF. CDR3 in DNA: TGCGCCAGCAGCGCGCTGACCTCCTACGAGCAGTACTTC.

There are many counts of this clonotype. This chain connects TRBV3-1 to TRBJ1-2; no clear D. The ends were cut back, 0 bases at V and 8 bases at J, with 16 bases in the middle. This CDR3 is 15 amino acids long. From germline, CDR1 is LGHDT and CDR2 YNNKEL (reference sequence). This chain's CDR3 is CASSQDGGREEGYTF. CDR3 in DNA: TGTGCCAGCAGCCAAGATGGAGGGAGAGAGGAAGGCTACACCTTC.

At least ten counts were recorded for this clonotype. The CDR3 bases are TGTGCCAGCAGCTTTTCGACAGGGGGGAACACTGAAGCTTTCTTT. Its protein product is CASSFSTGGNTEAFF. The chain joins TRBV7-9 to TRBJ1-1; 9 bases match TRBD1. The germline V gene has CDR1 SEHNR and CDR2 FQNEAQ (reference sequence). The CDR3 consists of 15 residues. Losses at the gene ends were 3 bases for V and 1 base for J; bases not matched to a gene: 3.

The chain uses TRBV3-1 and TRBJ2-2, with D uncertain. Trimming left V 1 base short and J 6 bases short, with 3 bases between. Germline CDR1 reads LGHDT; CDR2 reads YNNKEL (reference sequence). The CDR3 is 12 residues long. Here the CDR3 reads CASSQAAGELFF. CDR3 DNA sequence: TGTGCCAGCAGCCAAGCCGCCGGGGAGCTGTTTTTT.

Comment on this clonotype: Lacking the conserved final phenylalanine or tryptophan, this CDR3 likely reflects a read error. This rearrangement joins TRBV6-2 or TRBV6-3 to TRBJ2-4; 9 bases map to TRBD1. V lost 6 bases, J lost 0 bases, and 6 bases stayed unmatched. Germline V gene data show CDR1 as MNHEY and CDR2 as SVGEGT. The CDR3 consists of 16 residues. The CDR3 protein is CASRRTGALAKNIQYL. CDR3 DNA: TGTGCCAGCAGGAGGACAGGGGCTTTAGCCAAAAACATTCAGTACCTC.

This chain joins TRBV24-1 and TRBJ2-2; D is unclear. V was clipped by 3 bases and J by 6 bases, with 13 bases between them. Germline V CDR1 and CDR2: KGHDR, SFDVKD. CDR3 length equals 15 residues. The CDR3 reads CATSDKGYDSGELFF. The CDR3 nucleotides read TGTGCCACCAGTGATAAGGGATACGATTCCGGGGAGCTGTTTTTT.

The table lists this clonotype with many counts. The chain joins TRBV30 to TRBJ1-5, with 7 bases fitting TRBD1. With 3 bases clipped from V and 7 bases from J, the junction kept 6 bases outside the gene matches. The CDR3 contains 13 residues. CDR1 and CDR2 from the germline V gene are GTSNPN and SVGIG (reference sequence). The CDR3 sequence is CAWRNRGGQPQHF. CDR3 coding DNA: TGTGCCTGGAGGAACAGGGGAGGACAGCCCCAGCATTTT.

This clonotype has only a few counts. The gene calls are TRBV27 and TRBJ2-2; D remains ambiguous. Germline V gene sequence: CDR1 MNHEY, CDR2 SMNVEV (reference sequence). This CDR3 spans 12 amino acids. V was shortened by 0 bases and J by 6 bases, with 2 bases between the two germline ends. The CDR3 region is CASSLSSGELFF. The CDR3 DNA is TGTGCCAGCAGTTTATCTTCCGGGGAGCTGTTTTTT.

In its sample, this clonotype was seen many times. The rearrangement links TRBV7-3 to TRBJ2-3; a weak D match, TRBD1 (6 bases). Germline V gives CDR1 SGHTA, CDR2 FQGTGA. V lost 2 bases, J lost 3 bases, and 12 bases lay in between. The CDR3 contains 15 residues. CDR3 DNA sequence: TGTGCCAGCAGCTTAGATACAGGGTTAACAGATACGCAGTATTTT. Its protein product is CASSLDTGLTDTQYF.

As DNA, the CDR3 is TGTGCCAGCAGCGCGACAGGGGGCGCCGGGGACACTGAAGCTTTCTTT. Amino acid sequence: CASSATGGAGDTEAFF. The rearrangement joins TRBV9 to TRBJ1-1, with 10 bases lining up with TRBD1. Losses at the gene ends were 3 bases for V and 3 bases for J; bases not matched to a gene: 8. Per germline, CDR1 SGDLS and CDR2 YYNGEE. There are 16 residues in the CDR3.

The table lists this clonotype with a few counts. V and J are TRBV15 and TRBJ2-7; 11 bases map to TRBD2. This CDR3 is built from 15 residues. V shed 0 bases and J 4 bases; nucleotides not matched to a gene: 2. Looked up from germline, CDR1 is LNHNV and CDR2 is YYDKDF (reference sequence). The CDR3 region is CATSRELAGVYEQYF. The CDR3 DNA follows: TGTGCCACCAGCAGAGAACTAGCGGGAGTATACGAGCAGTACTTC.

This clonotype was detected a few times. V gene TRBV19 combines with J gene TRBJ1-5; no definite D call. In germline, CDR1 is LNHDA, CDR2 SQIVND (reference sequence). Trimming took 1 base from V and 2 from J, leaving 9 bases between them. The CDR3 has 15 residues. The chain's CDR3 is CASSIAGEGNQPQHF. The DNA for the CDR3 is TGTGCCAGTAGTATAGCCGGAGAGGGCAATCAGCCCCAGCATTTT.

This clonotype was seen more than once but under ten times. The V gene is TRBV20-1, the J gene TRBJ2-3, with D uncertain. Germline assignment: CDR1 DFQATT and CDR2 SNEGSKA (reference sequence). CDR3 size: 14 residues. V was shortened by 2 bases and J by 4 bases, with 13 bases between the two germline ends. The CDR3 region is CSARNMGEADTQYF. The CDR3, as DNA: TGCAGTGCTAGAAATATGGGCGAAGCAGATACGCAGTATTTT.

This clonotype was counted between two and nine times. The chain combines TRBV6-1 with TRBJ2-3; D remains unclear. CDR1 is MNHNS and CDR2 is SASEGT in the germline V gene. The CDR3 loop spans 12 amino acids. CDR3 residues: CAGEDSTDTQYF. In DNA, the CDR3 is TGTGCTGGAGAGGATAGCACAGATACGCAGTATTTT.

The chain couples TRBV12-3 or TRBV12-4 to TRBJ1-1; 7 bases align to TRBD1. J gave up 7 bases and V 0 bases, and 5 bases lay outside the gene matches. The CDR3 is made up of 14 amino acids. CDR3 loop: CASSLADRTGEAFF. The CDR3 nucleotides are TGTGCCAGCAGTTTAGCCGACAGGACAGGTGAAGCTTTCTTT.

This clonotype was observed many times. The rearrangement links TRBV27 to TRBJ2-1, with 11 nucleotides matching TRBD2. Germline trimming cut 5 bases from V and 5 bases from J; bases unmatched to any gene: 5. This CDR3 has 15 amino acids. Germline V gives CDR1 MNHEY, CDR2 SMNVEV (reference sequence). The chain's CDR3 is CASSRLAGGNNEQFF. The CDR3 DNA follows: TGTGCCAGCAGTCGGTTAGCGGGAGGGAACAATGAGCAGTTCTTC.

This clonotype has at least ten counts. The V call is TRBV2, the J call TRBJ1-2; 8 bases map to TRBD1. This CDR3 has 12 residues. CDR1 SNHLY and CDR2 FYNNEI come from the germline V gene. Trimming at V came to 2 bases and at J to 8 bases, leaving 1 base not matched to a gene. The CDR3 is CASSEQGAGYTF. The CDR3 DNA sequence: TGTGCCAGCAGTGAACAGGGGGCCGGCTACACCTTC.

This clonotype was picked up a small number of times. A much larger clone differs by one base, so this may be a read error. The J gene is TRBJ1-5, the V gene TRBV10-3; 8 bases align to TRBD1. Germline values: CDR1 ENHRY, CDR2 SYGVKD. V lost 6 bases, J lost 4 bases, and 5 bases stayed unmatched. CDR3 length: 14 residues. The CDR3 region is CAISRTGQNQPQHF. The CDR3 coding sequence is TGTGCCATCAGCCGGACAGGGCAAAATCAGCCCCAGCATTTT.

This clonotype was counted a few times. This rearrangement joins TRBV28 to TRBJ1-3; D unclear. Germline V lookup: CDR1 MDHEN, CDR2 SYDVKM. V lost 4 bases, J lost 7 bases, and 17 bases lay in between. The CDR3 runs to 15 residues. This CDR3 reads CASSSLREAWNTIYF. CDR3 nucleotides: TGTGCCAGCAGTTCCCTCCGGGAAGCCTGGAACACCATATATTTT.

A few counts support this clonotype. The chain links TRBV5-6 to TRBJ2-7; 7 bases align to TRBD2. The V and J ends lost 0 bases and 8 bases, in that order; junction bases with no gene match: 8. In germline, CDR1 is SGHDT, CDR2 YYEEEE. This CDR3 is built from 14 residues. CDR3 sequence (DNA): TGTGCCAGCAGCTTGGAACTAGCGACGACGCAGCAGTACTTC. Its translation is CASSLELATTQQYF.

This clonotype appeared many times. This chain links TRBV12-3 or TRBV12-4 with TRBJ1-1; D uncertain. The CDR3 sequence is 12 residues long. V was shortened by 3 bases and J by 7 bases, with 9 bases between the two germline ends. The DNA of the CDR3 is TGTGCCAGCAGTTTGGCAGGTCGTGAAGCTTTCTTT. The encoded protein is CASSLAGREAFF.

In this sample, this clonotype turned up many times. The V call is TRBV24-1, the J call TRBJ2-1; D is possibly TRBD2 (5 bases). This CDR3 has 15 residues. V lost 4 bases to trimming and J lost 0 bases, with 9 bases between them. Germline CDR1 and CDR2: KGHDR and SFDVKD. The CDR3 loop reads CATSEGSDSYNEQFF. The CDR3 bases are TGTGCCACCAGTGAAGGGAGTGACTCCTACAATGAGCAGTTCTTC.

This clonotype has ten or more counts. The chain employs TRBV30 and TRBJ2-1; D is unresolved. The V and J ends lost 0 bases and 6 bases respectively, with 6 bases between them. Germline CDR1 reads GTSNPN; CDR2 reads SVGIG (reference sequence). The CDR3 has 12 residues. The CDR3: CAWSVSSNEQFF. The CDR3 DNA is TGTGCCTGGAGTGTCAGCTCCAATGAGCAGTTCTTC.